The 4 T cell receptor beta chains reported below all come from one sample, sequenced in a study of blood T cell repertoires in COVID-19. Produced via immunoSEQ multiplex PCR; TCRdb's table is partial and in-frame only. The sample holds 200,000 to 250,000 clones, more than 70% seen once. The specimen sequenced was peripheral blood. All receptors derive from a woman of 80 years or more with acute or convalescent COVID-19.

The genes are TRBV7-2 and TRBJ1-2; D call uncertain. The CDR3 totals 18 residues. V lost 5 bases and J lost 4, with 26 bases in between. Germline CDR1 reads SGHTA; CDR2 reads FQGNSA. CDR3 coding DNA: TGTGCCAGCAGCGTTTCGGGGTCCTTTTTGCCCCTCCCCTATGGCTACACCTTC. It specifies CASSVSGSFLPLPYGYTF.

This clone was seen only a few times. This chain uses TRBV3-1 (or the pseudogene TRBV3-2) with TRBJ1-4; TRBD1 agrees at 10 bases. The CDR3 has 14 residues. The V segment lost 4 bases and the J segment 8 bases; nucleotides outside the gene matches: 4. The germline gives CDR1 LGHDT, CDR2 YNNKEL (reference sequence). CDR3 nucleotides: TGTGCCAGCAGCCGGACAGGGGGTCGGGAAAAACTGTTTTTT. Translating gives CASSRTGGREKLFF.

The count of this clone is one. The chain joins TRBV9 to TRBJ2-2; possibly TRBD2 for D (5 bases). Between the trimmed V and J ends, which lost 2 bases and 3 bases, there was a span of 11 bases. The CDR3 spans 15 residues. Per germline, CDR1 SGDLS and CDR2 YYNGEE. The CDR3 bases are TGTGCCAGCAGCGTTGGGCGGGTCGACACCGGGGAGCTGTTTTTT. It translates to CASSVGRVDTGELFF.

The V gene is TRBV6-4, the J gene TRBJ1-5; TRBD1 matches at 7 bases. The germline CDR1 and CDR2 sequences are MRHNA and SNTAGT. Losses at the gene ends were 2 bases for V and 4 bases for J; bases not matched to a gene: 2. CDR3 length: 14 residues. CDR3 sequence reads: CASSDQGGNQPQHF. The CDR3 DNA follows: TGTGCCAGCAGTGACCAGGGGGGAAATCAGCCCCAGCATTTT.